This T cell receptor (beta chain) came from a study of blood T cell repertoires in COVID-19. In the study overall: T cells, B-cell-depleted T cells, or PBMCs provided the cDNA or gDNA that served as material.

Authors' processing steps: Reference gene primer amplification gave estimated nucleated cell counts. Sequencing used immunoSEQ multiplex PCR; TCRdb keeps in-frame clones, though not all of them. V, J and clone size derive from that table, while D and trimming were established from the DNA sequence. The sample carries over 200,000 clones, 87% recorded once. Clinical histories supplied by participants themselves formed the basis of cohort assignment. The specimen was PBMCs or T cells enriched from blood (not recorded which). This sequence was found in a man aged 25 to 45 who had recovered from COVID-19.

The CDR3 here is CASSKSGTSGKETQYF. The DNA for the CDR3 is TGCGCCAGCAGCAAGTCCGGGACTAGCGGAAAAGAGACCCAGTACTTC. The chain is built from TRBV5-1 and TRBJ2-5; TRBD2 agrees at 11 bases. Per the germline V gene, CDR1 is SGHRS and CDR2 is YFSETQ. The CDR3 consists of 16 residues. The V and J ends lost 4 bases and 3 bases, in that order; junction bases with no gene match: 8.